This T cell receptor (beta chain) is drawn from a study of shared T cell receptors in the human thymus. Only in-frame clones appear in the TCRdb table, and some are missing; sequencing was by immunoSEQ multiplex PCR. Among approximately 660,000 clones listed, more than 75% were seen once. This CDR3 spans 20 amino acids. Trimming cost V 1 base and J 1 base; bases outside gene matches: 14. Germline values: CDR1 LGHNA, CDR2 YSLEER. These same records also appear under a second study, on human thymus T cells. From that paper: Thymus specimens were resections from corrective heart surgery. Apparent skewing of V and J gene usage characterized both thymic and blood repertoires. Related research found strongly overlapping thymic repertoires in unrelated individuals.

This TCR was recovered from a boy in the first two years of life with a congenital heart defect. The chain has TRBV4-3 and TRBJ2-1; 9 nucleotides align to TRBD2. Sequences were obtained from thymocytes. The DNA for the CDR3 is TGCGCCAGCAGCCAAGTCCCCCGGCGGCGGGAGGGCCCATCCTACAATGAGCAGTTCTTC. Translating it yields CASSQVPRRREGPSYNEQFF.